The 6 T cell receptor beta chains given below trace back to one sample, sequenced in a study of graft-versus-host responses after intestinal transplantation. Libraries were prepared by immunoSEQ multiplex PCR; TCRdb keeps only in-frame clonotypes and omits some of them. The sample has approximately 19,000 clones, approximately 80% seen once; the top ten hold 1.9%. The sequencing here drew on PBMCs, taken 14 days after transplant. The receptors originated from a human patient who received an intestinal transplant, so some T cells may come from the graft donor.

This clone was seen a handful of times. V and J are TRBV19 and TRBJ1-1, with no clear D. V was clipped by 3 bases and J by 4 bases, with 12 bases between them. The CDR3 length is 14 residues. Germline CDR1 LNHDA, CDR2 SQIVND (reference sequence). CDR3 coding DNA: TGTGCCAGTAGTATGTATTGGGCCCCCACTGAAGCTTTCTTT. As protein: CASSMYWAPTEAFF.

The rearrangement links TRBV5-5 to TRBJ1-2; TRBD1 aligns across 8 bases. The CDR3 is 14 residues long. The J segment lost 4 bases and the V segment lost 0 bases, leaving 2 bases of the junction unmatched. Germline CDR1 and CDR2: SGHKS and YYEKEE (reference sequence). The CDR3 bases are TGTGCCAGCAGCTTGGCAACAGGGGGCTATGGCTACACCTTC. This sequence encodes CASSLATGGYGYTF.

This chain links TRBV11-1 with TRBJ2-2, with a weak D call TRBD2 (5 bases). This CDR3 is built from 15 residues. Looked up from germline, CDR1 is SGHAT and CDR2 is FQDESV (reference sequence). Deletions cut 1 base from V and 1 base from J, with 7 bases between. The DNA of the CDR3 is TGTGCCAGCAGCTTAGTTCGGGGGAACACCGGGGAGCTGTTTTTT. It translates to CASSLVRGNTGELFF.

V and J are TRBV28 and TRBJ2-1, with 9 bases lining up with TRBD2. This CDR3 contains 14 residues. V was pared by 4 bases and J by 9 bases, with 7 bases of the junction left unmatched. CDR1 and CDR2 (germline): MDHEN, SYDVKM. CDR3 residues: CASSWGLAVGEQFF. The CDR3 DNA reads TGTGCCAGCAGTTGGGGACTAGCAGTGGGTGAGCAGTTCTTC.

The chain joins TRBV5-1 to TRBJ1-4, with 8 bases aligning to TRBD1. The J segment lost 10 bases and the V segment lost 4 bases, leaving 6 bases of the junction unmatched. CDR3 size: 13 residues. The germline V gene encodes CDR1 SGHRS and CDR2 YFSETQ. CDR3 DNA: TGCGCCAGCAGCCCAGATGACAGGGGAAAACTGTTTTTT. As protein: CASSPDDRGKLFF.

The rearrangement uses TRBV5-4 and TRBJ1-2; 11 bases fit TRBD1. The V and J ends lost 2 bases and 4 bases, in that order; junction bases with no gene match: 1. Germline V gene data show CDR1 as SGHNT and CDR2 as YYREEE (reference sequence). This CDR3 is built from 14 residues. CDR3 sequence reads: CASSLGTGGYGYTF. In DNA, the CDR3 is TGTGCCAGCAGCTTAGGGACAGGGGGCTATGGCTACACCTTC.